Below are 9 T cell receptor beta chains sequenced from a single sample in a study of CD8 T cells in Susac syndrome. RNA was extracted with the RNeasy kit, and a quantity of about 0.45 to 1 ug was reverse transcribed using random hexamers. TCRdb called the immunoSEQ multiplex PCR reads again in MiXCR, with one record for every CDR3 protein. This table holds approximately 150,000 distinct CDR3 sequences, roughly 95% found once. Sequencing was carried out using CD4+ T cells from PBMCs. Every receptor here comes from a human donor with multiple sclerosis.

The J gene is TRBJ2-3, the V gene TRBV6-5; D uncertain. The CDR3 has 11 amino acids. V gave up 2 bases and J gave up 8 bases, with 5 bases separating them. The germline CDR1 and CDR2 sequences are MNHEY and SVGAGI. The CDR3 protein is CASSYESTQYF. The CDR3 DNA sequence: TGTGCCAGCAGTTACGAGTCTACGCAGTATTTT.

The gene calls are TRBV24-1 and TRBJ2-7; D assignment may be TRBD1 or TRBD2 (5 bases each). Germline CDR1 is KGHDR and CDR2 is SFDVKD. The V end was cut by 2 bases, the J end by 8 bases, with 12 bases between. The CDR3 has 13 residues. The CDR3 DNA is TGTGCCACCAGTGATTCCGGGACCGCTCAGCAGTACTTC. Translated, it gives CATSDSGTAQQYF.

The chain links TRBV20-1 to TRBJ2-3, with D uncertain. The CDR3 length is 14 residues. Germline V gives CDR1 DFQATT, CDR2 SNEGSKA (reference sequence). Trimming cost V 4 bases and J 0 bases, with 11 bases left between them. This CDR3 reads CSANNDPSTDTQYF. The CDR3 nucleotides are TGCAGTGCTAATAACGATCCTAGCACAGATACGCAGTATTTT.

The genes are TRBV20-1 and TRBJ2-3; D possibly matches TRBD1 or TRBD2 (5 bases each). Trimming removed 0 bases from V and 2 bases from J, with 12 bases in between. This CDR3 contains 15 residues. Germline CDR1 reads DFQATT; CDR2 reads SNEGSKA (reference sequence). The CDR3 DNA reads as TGCAGTGCTAGAGATCCGTGGGGGAACACAGATACGCAGTATTTT. This translates into CSARDPWGNTDTQYF.

The chain recombines TRBV29-1 with TRBJ2-7, with a weak D call TRBD2 (5 bases). CDR3 size: 14 residues. The V end lost 4 bases, the J end lost 0 bases, and 13 bases lay between the germline ends. Germline CDR1 is SQVTM and CDR2 is ANQGSEA. The CDR3 sequence: CSVVGDGSSYEQYF. The CDR3 coding sequence is TGCAGCGTTGTTGGGGATGGGAGCTCCTACGAGCAGTACTTC.

The chain has TRBV5-6 and TRBJ2-3; unclear D gene. Trimming pared 4 bases from V and 7 bases from J, leaving 7 bases between. This CDR3 spans 11 amino acids. Germline V lookup: CDR1 SGHDT, CDR2 YYEEEE. The CDR3 sequence is CASSKSNTQYF. The CDR3 DNA is TGTGCCAGCAGCAAGTCGAATACGCAGTATTTT. Full variable domain (missing parts from reference TRBV5-6 and TRBJ2-3): DAGVTQSPTHLIKTRGQQVTLRCSPKSGHDTVSWYQQALGQGPQFIFQYYEEEERQRGNFPDRFSGHQFPNYSSELNVNALLLGDSALYLCASSKSNTQYFGPGTRLTVL.

The V and J genes are TRBV7-9 and TRBJ2-2; 10 bases are a match to TRBD1. The CDR3 runs 17 residues. The germline gives CDR1 SEHNR, CDR2 FQNEAQ (reference sequence). V dropped 0 bases and J dropped 1; count of bases not matched to a gene: 2. CDR3 loop: CASSLATGGKNTGELFF. CDR3 nucleotide sequence: TGTGCCAGCAGCTTAGCGACAGGGGGCAAGAACACCGGGGAGCTGTTTTTT.

V is TRBV29-1 and J is TRBJ2-5; D remains ambiguous. In germline, CDR1 is SQVTM, CDR2 ANQGSEA. V was clipped by 3 bases and J by 7 bases, with 12 bases between them. This CDR3 has 12 amino acids. Here the CDR3 DNA reads TGCAGCGTTGAGTTAGCCAGTGGGACCCAGTACTTC. Protein: CSVELASGTQYF.

The chain is built from TRBV5-1 and TRBJ2-5; 8 bases line up with TRBD1. Germline assignment: CDR1 SGHRS and CDR2 YFSETQ. V was pared by 1 base and J by 5 bases, with 7 bases of the junction left unmatched. The length of the CDR3 is 15 residues. The CDR3 nucleotides read TGCGCCAGCAGCTTGCAGGGGGCGCAAGGGGAGACCCAGTACTTC. Its protein is CASSLQGAQGETQYF.